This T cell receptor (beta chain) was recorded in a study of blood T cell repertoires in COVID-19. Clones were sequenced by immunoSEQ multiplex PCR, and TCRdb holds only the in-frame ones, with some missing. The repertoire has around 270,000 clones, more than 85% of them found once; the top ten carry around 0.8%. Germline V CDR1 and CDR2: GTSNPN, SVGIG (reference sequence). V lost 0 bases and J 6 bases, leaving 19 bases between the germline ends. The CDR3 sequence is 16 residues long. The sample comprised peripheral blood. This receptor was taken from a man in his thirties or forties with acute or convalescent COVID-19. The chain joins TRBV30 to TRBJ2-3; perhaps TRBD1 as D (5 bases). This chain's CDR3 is CAWSVSQGLPQDTQYF. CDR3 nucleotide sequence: TGTGCCTGGAGTGTATCCCAGGGTCTCCCCCAGGATACGCAGTATTTT.